This paragraph reports one TCR beta chain. Distinct nucleotide sequences in the sample also encode this CDR3. The sample belongs to a study of blood T cell repertoires in COVID-19. In the study overall: The samples span acute and convalescent COVID-19 from the United States, Italy and Spain. Nucleic acid was either cDNA or gDNA, and it came from T cells, B-cell-depleted T cells, or PBMCs.

The CDR3 runs 13 residues. In germline, CDR1 is LNHDA, CDR2 SQIVND (reference sequence). V lost 3 bases and J 4 bases, leaving 7 bases between the germline ends. In the original analysis: How many nucleated cells were present was estimated from reference gene primer amplification. Profiled with immunoSEQ multiplex PCR; TCRdb holds only in-frame clones, not every one. V, J and clone size derive from that table, while D and trimming were established from the DNA sequence. Here the sample spans roughly 200,000 clones, about 85% being singletons. The V and J genes are TRBV19 and TRBJ2-1; D is ambiguous. The clonotype originates from a man in his fifties or sixties with active or convalescent COVID-19. The specimen sequenced was peripheral blood. The CDR3: CASSISNYNEQFF. CDR3 DNA: TGTGCCAGTAGTATTTCAAATTACAATGAGCAGTTCTTC.